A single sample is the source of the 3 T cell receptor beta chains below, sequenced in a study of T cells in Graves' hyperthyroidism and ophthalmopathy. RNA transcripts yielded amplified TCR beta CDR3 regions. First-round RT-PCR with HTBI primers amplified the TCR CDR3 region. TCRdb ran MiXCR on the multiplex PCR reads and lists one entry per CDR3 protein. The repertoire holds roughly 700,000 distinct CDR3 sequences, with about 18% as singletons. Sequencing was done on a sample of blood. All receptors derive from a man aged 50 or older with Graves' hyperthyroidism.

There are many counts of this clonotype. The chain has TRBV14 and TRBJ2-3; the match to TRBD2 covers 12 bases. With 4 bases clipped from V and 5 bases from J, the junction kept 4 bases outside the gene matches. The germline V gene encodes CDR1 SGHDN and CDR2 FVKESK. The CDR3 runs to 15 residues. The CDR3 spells CASSPWGLAGDTQYF. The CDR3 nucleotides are TGTGCCAGCAGCCCTTGGGGACTAGCGGGAGATACGCAGTATTTT. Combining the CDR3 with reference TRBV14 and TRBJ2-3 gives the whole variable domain EAGVTQFPSHSVIEKGQTVTLRCDPISGHDNLYWYRRVMGKEIKFLLHFVKESKQDESGMPNNRFLAERTGGTYSTLKVQPAELEDSGVYFCASSPWGLAGDTQYFGPGTRLTVL.

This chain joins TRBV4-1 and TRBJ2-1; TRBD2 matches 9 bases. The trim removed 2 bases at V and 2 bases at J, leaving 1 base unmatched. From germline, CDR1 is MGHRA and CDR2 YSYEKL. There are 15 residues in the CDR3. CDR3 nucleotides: TGCGCCAGCAGCCAAACTAGCGGGCCCTACAATGAGCAGTTCTTC. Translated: CASSQTSGPYNEQFF.

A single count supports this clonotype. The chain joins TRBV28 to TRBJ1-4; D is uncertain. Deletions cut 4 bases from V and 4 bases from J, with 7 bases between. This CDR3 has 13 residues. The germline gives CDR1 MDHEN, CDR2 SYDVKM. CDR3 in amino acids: CASSSINNEKLFF. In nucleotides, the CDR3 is TGTGCCAGCAGTTCAATTAATAATGAAAAACTGTTTTTT.